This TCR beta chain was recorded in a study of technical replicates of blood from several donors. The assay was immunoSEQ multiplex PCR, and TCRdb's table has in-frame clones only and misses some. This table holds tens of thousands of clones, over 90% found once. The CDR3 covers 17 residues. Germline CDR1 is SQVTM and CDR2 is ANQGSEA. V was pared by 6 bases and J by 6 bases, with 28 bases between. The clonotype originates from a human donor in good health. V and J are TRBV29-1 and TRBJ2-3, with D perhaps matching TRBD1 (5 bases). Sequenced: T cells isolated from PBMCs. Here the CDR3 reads CSVPCTARTYTTDTQYF. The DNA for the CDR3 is TGCAGCGTCCCCTGTACCGCCCGGACATATACCACCGATACGCAGTATTTT.